A single sample gave rise to the 16 T cell receptor beta chains below, sequenced in a study of cytomegalovirus exposure and HLA in healthy donors. In the PCR, 60 Vbeta and 13 Jbeta primers were used. The method was immunoSEQ multiplex PCR; TCRdb's version includes in-frame clones alone and lacks a portion of them. The profile shows some 120,000 clones, 60% to 85% of them singletons. Sequencing was carried out using PBMCs. Source of these receptors: a woman aged 40 to 50 in good health and CMV-seronegative.

The chain uses TRBV5-6 and TRBJ2-7; TRBD1 matches 9 bases. J was trimmed by 0 bases and V by 5 bases; bases with no gene match: 6. The CDR3 is 15 amino acids. Germline assignment: CDR1 SGHDT and CDR2 YYEEEE. The CDR3 spells CASSGQGKNSYEQYF. The CDR3 DNA follows: TGTGCCAGCAGTGGACAGGGGAAAAACTCCTACGAGCAGTACTTC.

This clone has only one observation. The rearrangement joins TRBV5-1 to TRBJ2-3, with a possible D match to TRBD1 (5 bases). Germline CDR1 reads SGHRS; CDR2 reads YFSETQ. V dropped 0 bases and J dropped 1 base, with 9 bases sitting between them. The CDR3 is 15 amino acids. The CDR3 DNA reads as TGCGCCAGCAGCTTGGACGGCAGGGGCACAGATACGCAGTATTTT. This encodes CASSLDGRGTDTQYF.

The rearrangement links TRBV10-3 to TRBJ2-3, with 9 bases identical to TRBD1. The germline gives CDR1 ENHRY, CDR2 SYGVKD. The CDR3 is made up of 14 amino acids. Losses at the gene ends were 4 bases for V and 2 bases for J; bases not matched to a gene: 1. The CDR3 spells CAISGDRDTDTQYF. In DNA form, the CDR3 reads TGTGCCATCAGTGGGGACAGGGACACAGATACGCAGTATTTT.

This clone was seen just once. This chain links TRBV28 with TRBJ1-6, with D possibly TRBD1 on 5 matching bases. Germline lookup yields CDR1 MDHEN and CDR2 SYDVKM. V gave up 6 bases and J gave up 8 bases, with 11 bases separating them. The CDR3 spans 13 residues. The CDR3 reads CASSRDRDSPLHF. CDR3 bases: TGTGCCAGCAGCCGAGACAGAGATTCACCCCTCCACTTT. Full variable domain (outside the CDR3, taken from reference TRBV28 and TRBJ1-6): DVKVTQSSRYLVKRTGEKVFLECVQDMDHENMFWYRQDPGLGLRLIYFSYDVKMKEKGDIPEGYSVSREKKERFSLILESASTNQTSMYLCASSRDRDSPLHFGNGTRLTVT.

The chain uses TRBV19 and TRBJ1-2, with a weak D call TRBD1 (6 bases). Looked up from germline, CDR1 is LNHDA and CDR2 is SQIVND (reference sequence). There are 14 residues in the CDR3. V was pared by 6 bases and J by 1 base, with 12 bases between. The CDR3 here is CASSRRDNNYGYTF. DNA of the CDR3: TGTGCCAGTAGCCGCCGGGACAATAACTATGGCTACACCTTC. The full variable domain, in which reference TRBV19 and TRBJ1-2 provide the parts outside the CDR3, is DGGITQSPKYLFRKEGQNVTLSCEQNLNHDAMYWYRQDPGQGLRLIYYSQIVNDFQKGDIAEGYSVSREKKESFPLTVTSAQKNPTAFYLCASSRRDNNYGYTFGSGTRLTVV.

This clone has only a few counts. The rearrangement links TRBV7-2 to TRBJ2-1; TRBD1 matches at 7 bases. CDR1 is SGHTA, CDR2 FQGNSA, per germline. V trimming: 10 bases; J trimming: 2 bases; junction bases outside the gene matches: 5. There are 13 residues in the CDR3. DNA of the CDR3: TGTGCCACAGGGCAGGGGGCCTACAATGAGCAGTTCTTC. Its protein product is CATGQGAYNEQFF. The whole variable domain, remainder taken from reference TRBV7-2 and TRBJ2-1, is GAGVSQSPSNKVTEKGKDVELRCDPISGHTALYWYRQSLGQGLEFLIYFQGNSAPDKSGLPSDRFSAERTGGSVSTLTIQRTQQEDSAVYLCATGQGAYNEQFFGPGTRLTVL.

The gene calls are TRBV13 and TRBJ2-3, with 11 positions matching TRBD2. Germline lookup yields CDR1 PRHDT and CDR2 FYEKMQ (reference sequence). The ends lost 3 bases at V and 5 bases at J; junction bases unmatched: 4. The CDR3 spans 15 residues. CDR3 sequence (DNA): TGTGCCAGCAGCTTTAGCGGGAGGGCTAAAGATACGCAGTATTTT. Translating it yields CASSFSGRAKDTQYF.

The chain joins TRBV23-1 to TRBJ1-2, with TRBD1 as a possible D gene (5 bases). TRBV23-1 is noted as an ORF with a role that remains uncertain. The CDR3 covers 17 residues. V lost 0 bases and J lost 2, with 16 bases in between. Written as DNA, the CDR3 is TGCGCCAGCAGTCAATCCCCCAGGGAGGATCAAAACTATGGCTACACCTTC. Protein: CASSQSPREDQNYGYTF.

V is TRBV9 and J is TRBJ1-3, with D possibly matching TRBD1 (6 bases). CDR1 and CDR2 from the germline V gene are SGDLS and YYNGEE. V was trimmed by 3 bases and J by 5 bases, leaving 15 bases between them. This CDR3 contains 15 residues. CDR3 in DNA: TGTGCCAGCAGCGCTGAGACAGGTATCCGAAACACCATATATTTT. Translating it yields CASSAETGIRNTIYF.

The chain combines TRBV6-5 with TRBJ2-1; D gene unclear. V lost 4 bases and J lost 6, with 7 bases in between. Looked up from germline, CDR1 is MNHEY and CDR2 is SVGAGI. The length of the CDR3 is 12 residues. Here the CDR3 DNA reads TGTGCCAGCAGTTCCCTCCTCAATGAGCAGTTCTTC. It is translated as CASSSLLNEQFF.

This chain links TRBV4-1 with TRBJ2-3, with TRBD1 identical over 9 bases. CDR1 and CDR2 (germline): MGHRA, YSYEKL. This CDR3 is built from 17 residues. V was pared by 4 bases and J by 3 bases, with 11 bases of the junction left unmatched. The CDR3 region is CASSPHIRDRETDTQYF. The CDR3 DNA reads TGCGCCAGCAGCCCGCATATCCGGGACAGGGAGACAGATACGCAGTATTTT.

This chain uses TRBV11-2 with TRBJ1-1; D is unclear. Trimming cost V 1 base and J 3 bases, with 12 bases left between them. The germline CDR1 and CDR2 sequences are SGHAT and FQNNGV. CDR3 length equals 15 residues. DNA of the CDR3: TGTGCCAGCAGCTTAGGGGCCGGGGTTGACACTGAAGCTTTCTTT. It specifies CASSLGAGVDTEAFF.

This clone was observed a handful of times. The chain has TRBV6-5 and TRBJ2-7; D unresolved. The germline CDR1 and CDR2 sequences are MNHEY and SVGAGI. V lost 5 bases to trimming and J lost 2 bases, with 7 bases between them. There are 12 residues in the CDR3. For the CDR3, the DNA is TGTGCCAGCAGTGAAGCGCCCTACGAGCAGTACTTC. Encoded protein: CASSEAPYEQYF.

The chain carries TRBV6-1 and TRBJ2-3, with D unresolved. Trimming took off 3 bases at V and 3 bases at J, with 4 bases between the two ends. Germline V CDR1 and CDR2: MNHNS, SASEGT. CDR3 length: 12 amino acids. Here the CDR3 reads CASSDYTDTQYF. CDR3 nucleotide sequence: TGTGCCAGCAGTGATTATACAGATACGCAGTATTTT.

The chain uses TRBV10-3 and TRBJ2-3, with D tentatively TRBD2 (5 bases). Trimming cost V 8 bases and J 0 bases, with 9 bases left between them. The CDR3 sequence is 13 residues long. Per germline, CDR1 ENHRY and CDR2 SYGVKD. The CDR3 is CAIAGGSTDTQYF. CDR3 sequence (DNA): TGTGCCATCGCGGGCGGTAGCACAGATACGCAGTATTTT.

J is TRBJ1-2 and V is TRBV18; TRBD1 agrees at 7 bases. The CDR3 sequence is 15 residues long. Germline CDR1 reads KGHSH; CDR2 reads LQKENI. The V and J ends lost 3 bases and 4 bases, in that order; junction bases with no gene match: 8. The DNA of the CDR3 is TGTGCCAGCTCACCCGATCGGGACAGCGGCTATGGCTACACCTTC. It codes for CASSPDRDSGYGYTF.